These 8 T cell receptor beta chains share one sample of origin, sequenced in a study of T cell repertoires in cytomegalovirus infection. TCRdb fed the reads into MiXCR, producing one record per CDR3 protein. The table includes roughly 640,000 distinct CDR3 sequences, around 24% detected once. The sample comprised CD8+ T cells from PBMCs. These receptors were taken from a human donor in good health (CMV status not recorded). Some clones in this sample may be carry-over from other donors' samples.

On this clonotype itself: At one end the junction does not follow the germline gene, possibly because of a read error. The V call is TRBV6-2 or TRBV6-3, the J call TRBJ2-1; D may be TRBD1 (5 bases). The CDR3 is 13 residues long. Germline assignment: CDR1 MNHEY and CDR2 SVGEGT. For the CDR3, the DNA is TGTGCCAGCAGTTCAGGGCCTAACAATGGGCAGTTCTTC. Its protein product is CASSSGPNNGQFF.

This clonotype has only a few counts. V gene TRBV6-2 or TRBV6-3 combines with J gene TRBJ2-1, with 7 bases lining up with TRBD1. Trimming removed 4 bases from V and 15 bases from J; junction bases left unmatched: 9. Germline values: CDR1 MNHEY, CDR2 SVGEGT. This CDR3 is built from 12 residues. CDR3 coding DNA: TGTGCCAGCAGTTTTAGAGGGGGCAGACCGTTCTTC. It specifies CASSFRGGRPFF.

This clonotype was seen a handful of times. V and J are TRBV29-1 and TRBJ2-7, with D tentatively TRBD1 (5 bases). In germline, CDR1 is SQVTM, CDR2 ANQGSEA. This CDR3 is built from 13 residues. The V end lost 3 bases, the J end lost 2 bases, and 11 bases lay between the germline ends. CDR3 bases: TGCAGCGTTGACCAAGGGGATACCTACGAGCAGTACTTC. Amino acids: CSVDQGDTYEQYF.

This clonotype was observed a few times. The chain recombines TRBV4-3 with TRBJ2-1; TRBD1 matches at 7 bases. The junction had 3 bases not matched to a gene; V was cut back by 1 base and J by 0 bases. Germline V lookup: CDR1 LGHNA, CDR2 YSLEER. The CDR3 has 16 residues. CDR3 sequence reads: CASSQGAGGSYNEQFF. The CDR3 DNA sequence: TGCGCCAGCAGCCAAGGAGCAGGGGGCTCCTACAATGAGCAGTTCTTC.

The rearrangement links TRBV5-6 to TRBJ2-2, with 11 positions matching TRBD2. Trimming cost V 4 bases and J 3 bases; bases outside gene matches: 5. Per germline, CDR1 SGHDT and CDR2 YYEEEE. CDR3 length: 16 residues. CDR3 amino acids: CASSRGLAVYTGELFF. The DNA of the CDR3 is TGTGCCAGCAGCAGGGGACTAGCGGTGTACACCGGGGAGCTGTTTTTT.

The chain uses TRBV12-3 or TRBV12-4 and TRBJ2-5; D is possibly TRBD1 (6 bases). This CDR3 has 15 residues. Trimming stripped 5 bases from V and 9 bases from J, with 22 bases between. The DNA for the CDR3 is TGTGCCAGCAGTACTTACGAGAAGGGGGAAAGGGCCCAGTACTTC. Its protein product is CASSTYEKGERAQYF.

This clonotype has just a few counts. This chain links TRBV6-2 or TRBV6-3 with TRBJ2-3, with 7 nucleotides matching TRBD2. Looked up from germline, CDR1 is MNHEY and CDR2 is SVGEGT. The CDR3 consists of 14 residues. V shed 3 bases, J shed 4 bases, and the junction held 4 bases outside the gene matches. The CDR3 region is CASSYRGESDTQYF. The CDR3 nucleotides read TGTGCCAGCAGTTATCGGGGGGAGTCAGATACGCAGTATTTT.

This clonotype was recorded a few times. The chain uses TRBV14 and TRBJ2-3; the match to TRBD1 covers 7 bases. This CDR3 spans 17 amino acids. The germline V gene encodes CDR1 SGHDN and CDR2 FVKESK. With 1 base clipped from V and 0 bases from J, the junction kept 7 bases outside the gene matches. The CDR3 region is CASSQATGVPSTDTQYF. In DNA form, the CDR3 reads TGTGCCAGCAGCCAAGCCACAGGGGTCCCCAGCACAGATACGCAGTATTTT.